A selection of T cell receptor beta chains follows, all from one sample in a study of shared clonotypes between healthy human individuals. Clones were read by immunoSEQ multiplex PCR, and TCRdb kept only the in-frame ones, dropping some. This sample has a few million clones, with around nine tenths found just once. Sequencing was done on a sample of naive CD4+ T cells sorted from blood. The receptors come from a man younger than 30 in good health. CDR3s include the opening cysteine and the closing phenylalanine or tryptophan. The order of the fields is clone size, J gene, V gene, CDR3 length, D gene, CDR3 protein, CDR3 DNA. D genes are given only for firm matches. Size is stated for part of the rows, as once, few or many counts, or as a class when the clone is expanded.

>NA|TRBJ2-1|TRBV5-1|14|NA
CASSLALGLNEQFF
TGCGCCAGCAGCTTGGCTCTGGGGCTAAATGAGCAGTTCTTC
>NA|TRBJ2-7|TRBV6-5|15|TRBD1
CASSLTGDGSYEQYF
TGTGCCAGCAGTCTTACAGGGGATGGCTCCTACGAGCAGTACTTC
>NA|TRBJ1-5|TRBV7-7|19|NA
CASSLAARDSAHGNQPQHF
TGTGCTAGCAGCTTAGCCGCAAGGGATTCAGCACATGGCAATCAGCCCCAGCATTTT
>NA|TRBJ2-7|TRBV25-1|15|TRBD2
CASRGLAGGSYEQYF
TGTGCCAGCCGAGGACTAGCGGGAGGAAGCTACGAGCAGTACTTC
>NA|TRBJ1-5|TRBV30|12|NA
CAWNRDNQPQHF
TGTGCCTGGAACCGGGACAATCAGCCCCAGCATTTT
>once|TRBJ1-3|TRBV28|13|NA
CASSTGIVGTIYF
TGTGCCAGCAGTACAGGGATTGTGGGCACCATATATTTT
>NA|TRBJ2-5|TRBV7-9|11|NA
CASSHQETQYF
TGTGCCAGCAGCCACCAAGAGACCCAGTACTTC
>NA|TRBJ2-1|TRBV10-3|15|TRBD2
CAIRRLAGSYNEQFF
TGTGCCATCAGGAGACTAGCGGGGTCCTACAATGAGCAGTTCTTC
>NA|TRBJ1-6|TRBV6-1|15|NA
CASRVGRSGNSPLHF
TGTGCCAGCAGGGTCGGGAGGTCTGGAAATTCACCCCTCCACTTT
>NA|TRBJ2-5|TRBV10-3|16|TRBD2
CAISGLAGGPGETQYF
TGTGCCATCAGTGGACTAGCGGGAGGGCCCGGGGAGACCCAGTACTTC
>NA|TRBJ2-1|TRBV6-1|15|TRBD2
CASSEWGGAYNEQFF
TGTGCCAGCAGTGAATGGGGGGGGGCCTACAATGAGCAGTTCTTC
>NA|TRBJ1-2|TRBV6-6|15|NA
CASRAGTPGFWGYTF
TGTGCCAGCAGGGCCGGTACCCCGGGATTTTGGGGCTACACCTTC
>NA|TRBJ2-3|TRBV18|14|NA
CASRVLLGTDTQYF
TGTGCCAGCAGAGTTTTATTAGGCACAGATACGCAGTATTTT
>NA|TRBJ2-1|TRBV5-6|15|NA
CASSRALENYNEQFF
TGTGCCAGCAGCCGCGCTCTAGAAAACTACAATGAGCAGTTCTTC
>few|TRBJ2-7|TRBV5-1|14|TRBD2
CASSSREGLYEQYF
TGCGCCAGCAGCTCTCGGGAGGGCCTGTACGAGCAGTACTTC
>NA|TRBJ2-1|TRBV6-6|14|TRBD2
CASSPGLAGDEQFF
TGTGCCAGCAGTCCCGGACTAGCGGGAGATGAGCAGTTCTTC
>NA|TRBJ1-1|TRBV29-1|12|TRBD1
CSVARGDTEAFF
TGCAGCGTTGCCAGGGGGGACACTGAAGCTTTCTTT
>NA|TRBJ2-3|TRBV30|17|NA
CAWNDGGGTRDTDTQYF
TGTGCCTGGAATGATGGCGGGGGCACTCGGGACACAGATACGCAGTATTTT
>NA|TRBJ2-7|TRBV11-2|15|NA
CASSLVTSGGGEQYF
TGTGCCAGCAGCTTAGTAACTAGTGGTGGGGGGGAGCAGTACTTC
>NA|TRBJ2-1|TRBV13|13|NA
CASSSGSYNEQFF
TGTGCCAGCAGCTCTGGCTCCTACAATGAGCAGTTCTTC
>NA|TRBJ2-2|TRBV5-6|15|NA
CASSLAGRGTGELFF
TGTGCCAGCAGCTTGGCGGGGAGGGGGACCGGGGAGCTGTTTTTT
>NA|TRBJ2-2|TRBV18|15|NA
CASSLPASNTGELFF
TGTGCCAGCTCATTGCCGGCGTCGAACACCGGGGAGCTGTTTTTT
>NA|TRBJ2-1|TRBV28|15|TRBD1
CASSTGGSSAGEQFF
TGTGCCAGCTCAACAGGGGGAAGCAGCGCGGGTGAGCAGTTCTTC
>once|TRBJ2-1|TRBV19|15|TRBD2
CASSQTSGHYNEQFF
TGTGCCAGTAGCCAGACTAGCGGTCACTACAATGAGCAGTTCTTC
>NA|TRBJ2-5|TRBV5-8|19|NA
CASSPLMTGPGPVGETQYF
TGTGCCAGCAGCCCCCTCATGACAGGACCGGGGCCAGTCGGGGAGACCCAGTACTTC
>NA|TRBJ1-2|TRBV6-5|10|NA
CASSYDGYTF
TGTGCCAGCAGTTACGACGGCTACACCTTC
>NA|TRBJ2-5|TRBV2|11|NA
CASRGRETQYF
TGTGCCAGCAGAGGTCGGGAGACCCAGTACTTC
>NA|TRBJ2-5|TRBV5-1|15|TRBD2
CASSFGTSGQETQYF
TGCGCCAGCAGCTTCGGGACTAGCGGACAAGAGACCCAGTACTTC
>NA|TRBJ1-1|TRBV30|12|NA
CAWSVEDTEAFF
TGTGCCTGGAGTGTCGAGGACACTGAAGCTTTCTTT
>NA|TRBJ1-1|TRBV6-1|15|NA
CASSRTPGVNTEAFF
TGTGCCAGCTCCCGGACTCCAGGGGTGAACACTGAAGCTTTCTTT
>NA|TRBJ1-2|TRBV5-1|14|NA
CASSPDSLNYGYTF
TGCGCCAGCAGCCCGGACAGTCTAAACTATGGCTACACCTTC
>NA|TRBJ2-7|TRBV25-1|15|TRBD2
CASRTTSGRGYEQYF
TGTGCCAGCAGGACGACTAGCGGGAGGGGGTACGAGCAGTACTTC
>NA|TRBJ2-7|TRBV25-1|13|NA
CASSEIHRDEQYF
TGTGCCAGCAGTGAAATCCACAGGGACGAGCAGTACTTC
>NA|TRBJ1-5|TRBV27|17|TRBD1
CASSRTGTGYSNQPQHF
TGTGCCAGCAGTCGAACCGGGACAGGGTATAGCAATCAGCCCCAGCATTTT
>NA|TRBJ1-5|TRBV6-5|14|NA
CASSSYRAGWPQHF
TGTGCCAGCTCCTCTTACAGGGCCGGTTGGCCCCAGCATTTT
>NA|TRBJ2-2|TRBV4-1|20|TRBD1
CASSQETPKHGTGATGELFF
TGCGCCAGCAGCCAAGAAACCCCCAAACACGGGACAGGGGCTACCGGGGAGCTGTTTTTT
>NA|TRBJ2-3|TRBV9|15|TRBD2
CASSVEAGGADTQYF
TGTGCCAGCAGCGTAGAAGCGGGAGGTGCAGATACGCAGTATTTT
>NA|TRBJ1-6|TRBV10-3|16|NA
CAISEQTETYNSPLHF
TGTGCCATCAGTGAGCAGACAGAAACCTATAATTCACCCCTCCACTTT
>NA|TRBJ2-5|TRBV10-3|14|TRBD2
CAISWTSGSETQYF
TGTGCCATCAGTTGGACTAGCGGATCTGAGACCCAGTACTTC
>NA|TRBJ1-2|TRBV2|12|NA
CATGGWRDGYTF
TGTGCCACCGGAGGGTGGAGGGACGGCTACACCTTC
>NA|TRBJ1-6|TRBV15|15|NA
CATSRDRAPNSPLHF
TGTGCCACCAGCAGAGATCGGGCCCCTAATTCACCCCTCCACTTT
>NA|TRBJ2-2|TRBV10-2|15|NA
CATFGGQTPSGELFF
TGCGCCACCTTTGGAGGACAGACTCCTTCCGGGGAGCTGTTTTTT
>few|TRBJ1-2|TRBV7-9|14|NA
CASSLAATNYGYTF
TGTGCCAGCAGCTTAGCGGCCACTAACTATGGCTACACCTTC
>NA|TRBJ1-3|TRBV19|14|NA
CASSIDGSGNTIYF
TGTGCCAGTAGTATCGACGGCTCTGGAAACACCATATATTTT
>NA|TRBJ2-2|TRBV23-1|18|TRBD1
CASSQSRGPYANTGELFF
TGCGCCAGCAGTCAATCGAGGGGGCCGTACGCGAACACCGGGGAGCTGTTTTTT
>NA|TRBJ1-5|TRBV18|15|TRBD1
CASSPQTGSNQPQHF
TGTGCCAGCTCACCCCAGACAGGGTCCAATCAGCCCCAGCATTTT
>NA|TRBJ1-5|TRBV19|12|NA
CASSIESQPQHF
TGTGCCAGTAGTATTGAGAGTCAGCCCCAGCATTTT
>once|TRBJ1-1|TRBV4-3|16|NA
CASSQGGWGANTEAFF
TGCGCCAGCAGCCAAGGGGGCTGGGGGGCAAACACTGAAGCTTTCTTT